A single sample gave rise to the 25 T cell receptor beta chains below, sequenced in a study of shared T cell receptors in the human thymus. TCRdb's copy holds only in-frame clones and misses some; the assay was immunoSEQ multiplex PCR. The data show about 380,000 clones, 85% to 95% seen once. The material sequenced was thymocytes. All receptors derive from a human donor.

This clone was detected only once. The chain has TRBV11-3 and TRBJ2-1, with 7 bases fitting TRBD2. The V gene end was trimmed by 0 bases and the J gene end by 2 bases; junction bases not matched to a gene: 7. The CDR3 consists of 17 residues. In germline, CDR1 is SGHNT, CDR2 YENEEA. The CDR3 nucleotides read TGTGCCAGCAGCTTAGATGGCGGGACTACAACCTACAATGAGCAGTTCTTC. It codes for CASSLDGGTTTYNEQFF.

This chain connects TRBV4-1 to TRBJ2-7, with D perhaps being TRBD1 or TRBD2 (6 bases each). The CDR3 covers 18 residues. Germline CDR1 and CDR2: MGHRA and YSYEKL. The V gene lost 0 bases and the J gene lost 6 bases, with 24 bases spanning the gap. The DNA of the CDR3 is TGCGCCAGCAGCCAAGATCTTCTAGGGGGGCGCCCCAACTCCGAGCAGTACTTC. Encoded protein: CASSQDLLGGRPNSEQYF.

The J gene is TRBJ2-7, the V gene TRBV7-2; 10 nucleotides align to TRBD1. The trim removed 5 bases at V and 5 bases at J, leaving 12 bases unmatched. The V gene's germline CDR1 is SGHTA and CDR2 FQGNSA. This CDR3 region has 16 residues. Written as DNA, the CDR3 is TGTGCCAGCAGCCTCTGTCGTCGGGACAGGGGCGACGAGCAGTACTTC. This codes for CASSLCRRDRGDEQYF.

The chain employs TRBV9 and TRBJ2-5, with D perhaps given as TRBD1 or TRBD2 (7 bases each). The CDR3 runs to 15 residues. CDR1 and CDR2 (germline): SGDLS, YYNGEE. The germline V and J ends were trimmed by 0 bases and 5 bases, with 14 bases remaining between them. The CDR3 reads CASSVAAQGGETQYF. In DNA, the CDR3 is TGTGCCAGCAGCGTAGCGGCTCAGGGGGGGGAGACCCAGTACTTC.

This clone appeared once. The genes are TRBV27 and TRBJ1-1; D is unclear. The germline V gene encodes CDR1 MNHEY and CDR2 SMNVEV (reference sequence). Trimming took 10 bases from V and 4 from J, leaving 16 bases between them. The CDR3 is 13 residues long. The CDR3 loop reads CATSPGGGTEAFF. The DNA of the CDR3 is TGTGCCACCTCCCCCGGTGGTGGCACTGAAGCTTTCTTT.

Here the CDR3 DNA reads TGTGCCAGCAGCCCCGAGGTTATGAACACTGAAGCTTTCTTT. This encodes CASSPEVMNTEAFF. This chain links TRBV5-7 with TRBJ1-1; D unresolved. TRBV5-7 is given ORF status, its function remaining uncertain. Trimming cost V 4 bases and J 0 bases, with 10 bases left between them. This CDR3 has 14 residues.

This chain joins TRBV27 and TRBJ1-1; 8 bases are a match to TRBD1. CDR1 is MNHEY and CDR2 is SMNVEV in the germline V gene (reference sequence). CDR3 length: 16 amino acids. V gave up 5 bases and J gave up 0 bases; unmatched junction bases: 8. The CDR3 DNA sequence: TGTGCCAGCAGTCCCGGACAGGGCGTCATGAACACTGAAGCTTTCTTT. This codes for CASSPGQGVMNTEAFF.

CDR3 residues: CASSRGTGDEQYF. The CDR3 DNA is TGCGCCAGCAGCCGTGGGACAGGGGACGAGCAGTACTTC. J is TRBJ2-7 and V is TRBV4-1; 10 bases are shared with TRBD1. V was clipped by 4 bases and J by 5 bases; unmatched bases: 2. This CDR3 has 13 amino acids. Looked up from germline, CDR1 is MGHRA and CDR2 is YSYEKL.

This clone was observed a handful of times. The chain uses TRBV27 and TRBJ1-1; D is ambiguous. CDR1 is MNHEY, CDR2 SMNVEV, per germline (reference sequence). The germline V and J ends were trimmed by 6 bases and 1 base, with 3 bases remaining between them. The CDR3 is made up of 11 amino acids. CDR3 DNA: TGTGCCAGCAGGGGGAACACTGAAGCTTTCTTT. Protein: CASRGNTEAFF.

The chain links TRBV6-4 to TRBJ2-3; 13 nucleotides line up with TRBD2. CDR3 length equals 16 residues. Germline values: CDR1 MRHNA, CDR2 SNTAGT. V trimming: 2 bases; J trimming: 6 bases; junction bases outside the gene matches: 5. CDR3: CASSDRTSGSGDTQYF. CDR3 coding DNA: TGTGCCAGCAGTGACAGGACTAGCGGGAGTGGTGATACGCAGTATTTT.

This chain joins TRBV28 and TRBJ2-3, with a possible D match to TRBD1 (6 bases). Germline values: CDR1 MDHEN, CDR2 SYDVKM. Trimming took 6 bases from V and 2 from J, leaving 24 bases between them. The CDR3 consists of 18 residues. The CDR3 DNA sequence: TGTGCCAGCAGCCATACCCCCGGTTTGGCAGGGGTCACAGATACGCAGTATTTT. Translating gives CASSHTPGLAGVTDTQYF. Full variable domain (missing parts from reference TRBV28 and TRBJ2-3): DVKVTQSSRYLVKRTGEKVFLECVQDMDHENMFWYRQDPGLGLRLIYFSYDVKMKEKGDIPEGYSVSREKKERFSLILESASTNQTSMYLCASSHTPGLAGVTDTQYFGPGTRLTVL.

This chain joins TRBV7-2 and TRBJ2-7, with D uncertain. This CDR3 contains 15 residues. Germline-derived CDR1 and CDR2 are SGHTA and FQGNSA. Trimming cost V 3 bases and J 3 bases, with 15 bases left between them. The CDR3 region has the DNA TGTGCCAGCAGCTTGGGCTTTGGTAGAAGCTACGAGCAGTACTTC. Translated, it gives CASSLGFGRSYEQYF.

This chain connects TRBV7-3 to TRBJ2-1, with D perhaps matching TRBD1 (5 bases). Per germline, CDR1 SGHTA and CDR2 FQGTGA. There are 16 residues in the CDR3. V lost 4 bases, J lost 0 bases, and 13 bases lay in between. CDR3 sequence: CASSSRRGSSYNEQFF. CDR3 bases: TGTGCCAGCAGCTCCAGAAGGGGTAGCTCCTACAATGAGCAGTTCTTC.

The chain carries TRBV6-4 and TRBJ2-1, with 15 bases matching TRBD2. The germline gives CDR1 MRHNA, CDR2 SNTAGT. V lost 4 bases, J lost 0 bases, and 7 bases stayed unmatched. The CDR3 spans 19 residues. Here the CDR3 DNA reads TGTGCCAGCAGTGTTTTTGGGACTAGCGGGAGGAGCTCCTACAATGAGCAGTTCTTC. Its translation is CASSVFGTSGRSSYNEQFF.

The rearrangement uses TRBV30 and TRBJ1-1; possible D gene TRBD1, 5 bases. This CDR3 has 11 residues. Deletions cut 3 bases from V and 10 bases from J, with 12 bases between. Germline lookup yields CDR1 GTSNPN and CDR2 SVGIG (reference sequence). CDR3 in amino acids: CAWRRGRGAFF. CDR3 nucleotides: TGTGCCTGGAGGAGGGGCAGAGGAGCTTTCTTT.

CDR3 in amino acids: CARNLLQQYF. The CDR3 DNA reads as TGTGCCCGAAATCTCCTCCAGCAGTACTTC. The rearrangement uses TRBV2 and TRBJ2-7; no clear D. CDR3 length: 10 residues. Trimming removed 11 bases from V and 8 bases from J, with 13 bases in between. Per germline, CDR1 SNHLY and CDR2 FYNNEI.

This sequence joins TRBV11-2 and TRBJ2-3; 8 bases line up with TRBD2. Germline trimming cut 1 base from V and 5 bases from J; bases unmatched to any gene: 17. CDR1 and CDR2 from the germline V gene are SGHAT and FQNNGV. The CDR3 is 19 residues long. The CDR3, as DNA: TGTGCCAGCAGCTTAGTAGCCCAAGGGACTAGGGACTTAAAAGATACGCAGTATTTT. Translation gives CASSLVAQGTRDLKDTQYF.

The CDR3 bases are TGTGCCACCAGCAGAGGGGGCTACGAGCAGTACTTC. It codes for CATSRGGYEQYF. V usage is TRBV15 and J usage is TRBJ2-7; D call uncertain. Looked up from germline, CDR1 is LNHNV and CDR2 is YYDKDF (reference sequence). The length of the CDR3 is 12 residues. V shed 1 base and J shed 3 bases, with 4 bases lying between them.

The chain joins TRBV4-3 to TRBJ2-7, with TRBD2 identical over 9 bases. With V trimmed by 4 bases and J by 3 bases, 4 bases remained unmatched. The CDR3 has 14 residues. CDR1 and CDR2 (germline): LGHNA, YSLEER. CDR3 in amino acids: CASSPLAGSYEQYF. The CDR3 coding sequence is TGCGCCAGCAGCCCGCTAGCGGGGAGCTACGAGCAGTACTTC.

This clone appeared once. V usage is TRBV4-1 and J usage is TRBJ2-1, with D perhaps assigned TRBD1 or TRBD2 (5 bases each). The CDR3 covers 15 residues. Trimming took off 3 bases at V and 7 bases at J, with 16 bases between the two ends. Germline V gene lookup returns CDR1 MGHRA and CDR2 YSYEKL. The CDR3 nucleotides read TGCGCCAGCAGCCACCCACTGGGGGAGAAGAATGAGCAGTTCTTC. Amino acid sequence: CASSHPLGEKNEQFF.

The chain has TRBV6-5 and TRBJ2-1, with no clear D. CDR1 is MNHEY, CDR2 SVGAGI, per germline. Deletions cut 0 bases from V and 1 base from J, with 7 bases between. This CDR3 has 15 amino acids. CDR3 DNA: TGTGCCAGCAGTTACTCGAACGGGTCCTACAATGAGCAGTTCTTC. Protein sequence: CASSYSNGSYNEQFF.

V and J are TRBV27 and TRBJ2-3; D ambiguous. Germline lookup yields CDR1 MNHEY and CDR2 SMNVEV (reference sequence). Trimming took off 5 bases at V and 2 bases at J, with 17 bases between the two ends. The CDR3 has 16 amino acids. Here the CDR3 reads CASSPYTRPTTDTQYF. The DNA for the CDR3 is TGTGCCAGCAGTCCCTATACTCGACCTACCACAGATACGCAGTATTTT.

The rearrangement links TRBV7-2 to TRBJ1-1, with 9 positions matching TRBD1. Germline V gives CDR1 SGHTA, CDR2 FQGNSA. The CDR3 runs to 14 residues. After removal of 0 bases from V and 10 bases from J, the junction contained 6 bases not matched to a gene. The CDR3, as DNA: TGTGCCAGCAGCTTAGCGCCGGGACAGGGCGGAGCTTTCTTT. Translation: CASSLAPGQGGAFF. Filled out from reference TRBV7-2 and TRBJ1-1, the complete variable domain reads GAGVSQSPSNKVTEKGKDVELRCDPISGHTALYWYRQSLGQGLEFLIYFQGNSAPDKSGLPSDRFSAERTGGSVSTLTIQRTQQEDSAVYLCASSLAPGQGGAFFGQGTRLTVV.

Only one count was recorded for this clone. This chain connects TRBV27 to TRBJ2-7; 10 bases map to TRBD1. Germline V lookup: CDR1 MNHEY, CDR2 SMNVEV (reference sequence). The CDR3 is made up of 16 amino acids. With 2 bases clipped from V and 2 bases from J, the junction kept 6 bases outside the gene matches. CDR3 DNA sequence: TGTGCCAGCAGTTTAGTTGGACAGGGGGGTCCCTACGAGCAGTACTTC. This sequence encodes CASSLVGQGGPYEQYF.

The chain joins TRBV14 to TRBJ1-2; 9 nucleotides align to TRBD1. Germline V gives CDR1 SGHDN, CDR2 FVKESK. The CDR3 is 19 amino acids. The junction had 17 bases not matched to a gene; V was cut back by 2 bases and J by 4 bases. In DNA form, the CDR3 reads TGTGCCAGCAGCCAACGTACCCTCTCCGGGACAGGGTTCATCTATGGCTACACCTTC. Translating it yields CASSQRTLSGTGFIYGYTF.